This entry describes one TCR beta chain. This specimen belongs to a study of cytomegalovirus exposure and HLA in healthy donors. Sequenced by immunoSEQ multiplex PCR; TCRdb stores in-frame clones only, minus some. Among under 300,000 clones, 65% to 90% were seen once, and the ten largest hold approximately 1%. The sequencing sample was made of PBMCs. The clonotype comes from a woman under 30 in good health and CMV-seronegative.

The CDR3 sequence: CASSQRLNTDTQYF. For the CDR3, the DNA is TGTGCCAGCAGCCAACGACTTAACACAGATACGCAGTATTTT. This chain joins TRBV7-2 and TRBJ2-3; D ambiguous. The CDR3 loop spans 14 amino acids. CDR1 is SGHTA and CDR2 is FQGNSA in the germline V gene. Trimming pared 5 bases from V and 2 bases from J, leaving 11 bases between. Full variable domain (outside the CDR3, taken from reference TRBV7-2 and TRBJ2-3): GAGVSQSPSNKVTEKGKDVELRCDPISGHTALYWYRQSLGQGLEFLIYFQGNSAPDKSGLPSDRFSAERTGGSVSTLTIQRTQQEDSAVYLCASSQRLNTDTQYFGPGTRLTVL.